The 16 T cell receptor beta chains presented below share a single source sample, sequenced in a study of molecular identifiers for immune sequencing clone quantification. From the PCR reads, TCRdb called clonotypes with MiXCR, one entry per CDR3 protein. The data show about 12,000 distinct CDR3 sequences, with 15% to 20% seen just once and 1.4% to 1.5% held by the top ten. The source material was naive CD8+ T cells from blood, with Jurkat cell RNA spiked in. Subset noted: FACS-sorted CD8+CD4-CCR7+CD45RA+ naive T cells. The receptor set was obtained from a human donor in good health. Some libraries in this study had Jurkat cell RNA spiked in.

By sample share, this clonotype is medium-sized. The chain combines TRBV7-2 with TRBJ2-3; D unclear. The CDR3 consists of 15 residues. V was trimmed by 5 bases and J by 1 base, leaving 13 bases between them. The V gene's germline CDR1 is SGHTA and CDR2 FQGNSA. DNA of the CDR3: TGTGCCAGCAGCCCCCCTACCTCGGGCACAGATACGCAGTATTTT. This translates into CASSPPTSGTDTQYF. Full variable domain (remainder filled in from reference TRBV7-2 and TRBJ2-3): GAGVSQSPSNKVTEKGKDVELRCDPISGHTALYWYRQSLGQGLEFLIYFQGNSAPDKSGLPSDRFSAERTGGSVSTLTIQRTQQEDSAVYLCASSPPTSGTDTQYFGPGTRLTVL.

This clonotype is termed medium-sized. J is TRBJ1-5 and V is TRBV7-9; 11 bases fit TRBD1. J lost 2 bases, V lost 1 base, and 1 base had no gene match. Germline V gene sequence: CDR1 SEHNR, CDR2 FQNEAQ (reference sequence). The CDR3 is 16 residues long. Here the CDR3 DNA reads TGTGCCAGCAGCTTAGAGGGACAGGGGGGCAATCAGCCCCAGCATTTT. This sequence encodes CASSLEGQGGNQPQHF.

This clonotype was counted only a few times. This may be a read error: a much more frequent sequence differs by one nucleotide. It is likely a read error, because the conserved phenylalanine at the end of the CDR3 is missing. This CDR3 is CASSRVLGETQYY. CDR3 coding DNA: TGTGCCAGCAGCCGAGTATTGGGAGAGACCCAGTACTAC. The rearrangement links TRBV3-1 to TRBJ2-5, with D unresolved. This CDR3 has 13 residues. V lost 4 bases and J lost 4, with 10 bases in between. Germline V gene sequence: CDR1 LGHDT, CDR2 YNNKEL (reference sequence).

This clonotype rates as medium-sized. The rearrangement uses TRBV7-2 and TRBJ1-1; a possible D gene is TRBD1 (5 bases). Trimming shortened V by 4 bases and J by 7 bases, and 10 bases separated the two germline ends. From germline, CDR1 is SGHTA and CDR2 FQGNSA. This CDR3 comprises 12 residues. CDR3 loop: CASSYIRVEAFF. The CDR3 nucleotides are TGTGCCAGCAGCTACATCAGGGTTGAAGCTTTCTTT.

Only a few counts were recorded for this clonotype. This clone may be a read error of a much larger clone one base away. This likely comes from a read error, as the CDR3 has no conserved phenylalanine or tryptophan at its end. The chain joins TRBV4-1 to TRBJ2-1, with D perhaps matching TRBD2 (5 bases). V lost 0 bases and J lost 12, with 9 bases in between. The CDR3 is 12 residues long. Germline V gene data show CDR1 as MGHRA and CDR2 as YSYEKL. Here the CDR3 DNA reads TGCGCCAGCAGCCAAGATAACCGGGGGCAGTTCTGC. This sequence encodes CASSQDNRGQFC.

Only a few counts were recorded for this clonotype. A read error may be the cause here, since a much bigger clone is one base away. The chain combines TRBV19 with TRBJ2-3; D unclear. V dropped 5 bases and J dropped 1 base, with 19 bases sitting between them. The CDR3 length is 17 residues. From germline, CDR1 is LNHDA and CDR2 SQIVND (reference sequence). CDR3 in amino acids: CASSVGLVKTRTDTQYF. CDR3 nucleotide sequence: TGTGCCAGTAGTGTAGGTTTGGTCAAAACTCGCACAGATACGCAGTATTTT.

Comment on this clonotype: The missing conserved phenylalanine or tryptophan at the end of this CDR3 makes a read error likely. The rearrangement uses TRBV5-3 and TRBJ2-3; D is possibly TRBD2 (5 bases). TRBV5-3 is identified as an open reading frame with a role that is uncertain. The CDR3 loop spans 20 amino acids. The CDR3 region is CASSLAVLMLADASTDTQYS. DNA of the CDR3: TGTGCCAGCAGCTTGGCGGTACTTATGCTAGCAGACGCGAGCACAGATACGCAGTATTCT.

This clonotype was detected only once. The chain joins TRBV12-3 or TRBV12-4 to TRBJ1-3; D ambiguous. The CDR3 has 15 amino acids. Deletions cut 5 bases from V and 3 bases from J, with 14 bases between. CDR3 bases: TGTGCCAGCAGTCACACTCGGGCGTATGGAAACACCATATATTTT. It yields the protein CASSHTRAYGNTIYF.

This clonotype was recorded many times. The chain joins TRBV7-9 to TRBJ2-5; 7 nucleotides agree with TRBD1. The germline CDR1 and CDR2 sequences are SEHNR and FQNEAQ (reference sequence). The CDR3 covers 13 residues. J was trimmed by 6 bases and V by 5 bases; bases with no gene match: 6. CDR3 bases: TGTGCCAGCAGCGACAGGGTGAAAAAGACCCAGTACTTC. Protein product: CASSDRVKKTQYF.

This clonotype came up a few times. A clone one base away is much larger, so this may be a read error. This rearrangement joins TRBV9 to TRBJ2-3; 7 nucleotides agree with TRBD1. With the DNA end fitting TRBJ1-5 better, the J assignment may be wrong. The CDR3 has 16 amino acids. Germline V gene lookup returns CDR1 SGDLS and CDR2 YYNGEE. CDR3 amino acids: CASSEGTASLRDTQHF. The DNA for the CDR3 is TGTGCCAGCAGCGAGGGGACAGCCTCCCTCCGAGATACGCAGCATTTT.

This chain uses TRBV4-1 with TRBJ1-5, with D uncertain. The CDR3 covers 14 residues. From germline, CDR1 is MGHRA and CDR2 YSYEKL. V was pared by 1 base and J by 4 bases, with 8 bases between. The CDR3 region has the DNA TGCGCCAGCAGCCAAGTACAGAGTAATCAGCCCCAGCATTTT. This encodes CASSQVQSNQPQHF.

CDR3 sequence reads: CASSYGGPSYEQYF. CDR3 in DNA: TGTGCCAGCAGTTACGGAGGGCCCTCCTACGAGCAGTACTTC. The V call is TRBV6-5, the J call TRBJ2-7; TRBD2 might be the D (6 bases). With 2 bases removed from V and 0 bases from J, the gap between germline ends came to 8 bases. Germline V gives CDR1 MNHEY, CDR2 SVGAGI. This CDR3 has 14 amino acids.

This clonotype qualifies as medium-sized. This chain joins TRBV10-3 and TRBJ2-1; 9 bases match TRBD2. This CDR3 spans 17 amino acids. V lost 0 bases and J lost 4; bases outside the gene matches: 7. Germline V CDR1 and CDR2: ENHRY, SYGVKD. CDR3 protein: CAISESIGLAGYNEQFF. The CDR3 bases are TGTGCCATCAGTGAGTCGATTGGCCTAGCGGGATACAATGAGCAGTTCTTC.

A remark on this clonotype: A much larger clone differs by one base, so this may be a read error. The genes are TRBV4-2 and TRBJ1-1; unclear D gene. Per the germline V gene, CDR1 is LGHNA and CDR2 is YNFKEQ. This CDR3 is built from 17 residues. This CDR3 is CASSQAGFPNGNAEAFF. The CDR3 DNA is TGTGCCAGCAGCCAAGCGGGGTTCCCGAATGGGAACGCTGAAGCTTTCTTT.

This clonotype ranks as medium-sized. V usage is TRBV24-1 and J usage is TRBJ2-1; D is unresolved. Germline CDR1 KGHDR, CDR2 SFDVKD. V was trimmed by 4 bases and J by 8 bases, leaving 17 bases between them. This CDR3 has 15 amino acids. The CDR3 protein is CATSDHPATLDEQFF. Here the CDR3 DNA reads TGTGCCACCAGTGACCACCCCGCGACATTGGATGAGCAGTTCTTC.

This clonotype was recorded once. This may arise from a read error, as a much more abundant clone is one base away. CDR3 DNA sequence: TGTGCCAGCAGCGACAGGGTCTCCTACGAGCCGTACTTC. It codes for CASSDRVSYEPYF. This rearrangement joins TRBV5-5 to TRBJ2-7; 7 nucleotides align to TRBD1. This CDR3 has 13 residues. The germline V gene has CDR1 SGHKS and CDR2 YYEKEE (reference sequence).